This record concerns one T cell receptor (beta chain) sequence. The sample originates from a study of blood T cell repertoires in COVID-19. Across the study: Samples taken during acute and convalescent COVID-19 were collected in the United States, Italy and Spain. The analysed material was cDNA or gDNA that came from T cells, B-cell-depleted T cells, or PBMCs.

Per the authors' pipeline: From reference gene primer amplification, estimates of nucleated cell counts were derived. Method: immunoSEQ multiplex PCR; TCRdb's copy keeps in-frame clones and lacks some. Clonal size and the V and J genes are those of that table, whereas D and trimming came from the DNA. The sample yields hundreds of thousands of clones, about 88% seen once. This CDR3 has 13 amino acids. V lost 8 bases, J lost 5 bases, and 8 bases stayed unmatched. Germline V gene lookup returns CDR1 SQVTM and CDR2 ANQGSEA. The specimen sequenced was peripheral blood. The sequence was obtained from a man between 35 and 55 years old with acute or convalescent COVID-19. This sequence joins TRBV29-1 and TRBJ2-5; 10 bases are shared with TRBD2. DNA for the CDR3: TGCAGCTCAGCGGGGGGGCCTTTGGAGACCCAGTACTTC. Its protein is CSSAGGPLETQYF.